This T cell receptor (beta chain) appears in the sequencing data of a study of early T cells in non-severe SARS-CoV-2 infection. Overall study findings and caveats: VDJdb matching favored anti-spike CD8 responses, missing private and CD4 specificities.

For this clonotype: The target antigen is unknown.

Individual cDNA molecules carried attached unique molecular identifiers. TCRdb reprocessed the 5' RACE reads with MiXCR, giving one entry per CDR3 protein. This table holds about 97,000 distinct CDR3 sequences, more than 9.5% found once. The clonotype was recovered from an adult who was a healthcare worker with PCR-confirmed SARS-CoV-2 infection or an uninfected control (not recorded which). The sequencing used whole blood, collected at baseline.

CDR3 protein: CASSPRGSQNTEAFF. The CDR3 DNA follows: TGTGCCAGCAGTCCCCGAGGGAGCCAGAACACTGAAGCTTTCTTT. The rearrangement uses TRBV6-2 or TRBV6-3 and TRBJ1-1; D remains unclear. Trimming cost V 5 bases and J 1 base, with 14 bases left between them. Germline CDR1 MNHEY, CDR2 SVGEGT. The CDR3 runs to 15 residues.